The rows below give T cell receptor beta chains drawn from one sample of a study of blood T cell repertoires in COVID-19. Sequencing was performed with immunoSEQ multiplex PCR; in TCRdb, only in-frame clones are kept and a portion is missing. The sample yields about 110,000 clones, approximately 67% seen once. Sample: peripheral blood. Receptor source: a woman in her sixties or seventies with acute or convalescent COVID-19. Each CDR3 is given with its conserved first and last residue. D genes are given only for firm matches. Clone size, where shown, is once, few, many, or a class for clones that have expanded.

>12|TRBJ1-3|NA|NA|TRBV30
TGTGCCTGGACTCTGGCCGGAAACACCATATATTTT
CAWTLAGNTIYF
>19|TRBJ1-2|NA|NA|TRBV5-6
TGTGCCAGCAGCTTGCTAAGGCAGGGGCGCAGAAAAGATGGAGATGGCTACACCTTC
CASSLLRQGRRKDGDGYTF
>14|TRBJ2-7|few|TRBD1|TRBV7-2
TGTGCCAGCAGCCTCGGACAGGGGGCCTACGAGCAGTACTTC
CASSLGQGAYEQYF
>14|TRBJ1-2|NA|NA|TRBV5-5
TGTGCCAGCAGCTTGGCAGGGAATGGCTATGGCTACACCTTC
CASSLAGNGYGYTF
>14|TRBJ2-3|NA|TRBD1|TRBV10-3
TGTGCCATCAGTGAAAATACAGGGGACGATACGCAGTATTTT
CAISENTGDDTQYF
>16|TRBJ2-6|NA|NA|TRBV19
TGTGCCAGTAGTACGATGGGCGGGGCTGGGGCCAACGTCCTGACTTTC
CASSTMGGAGANVLTF
>16|TRBJ2-7|NA|TRBD1|TRBV10-3
TGTGCCATCAGGGGGACAGCCGACGTTTCCTCCTACGAGCAGTACTTC
CAIRGTADVSSYEQYF
>15|TRBJ1-1|once|NA|TRBV30
TGTGCCTGGAGGGGGGGGTTAGGGCCGAACACTGAAGCTTTCTTT
CAWRGGLGPNTEAFF
>15|TRBJ1-5|many|TRBD1|TRBV7-6
TGTGCCAGCAGCACGGGGACAGGGGGCAGTCAGCCCCAGCATTTT
CASSTGTGGSQPQHF
>15|TRBJ1-1|NA|TRBD1|TRBV10-3
TGTGCCATCAGCCCGGGACAGGCATTTAACACTGAAGCTTTCTTT
CAISPGQAFNTEAFF
>16|TRBJ2-3|NA|TRBD2|TRBV3-1/TRBV3-2
TGTGCCAGCAGCCAAGGGACTAGCGGGGTTGCCACTACGCAGTATTTT
CASSQGTSGVATTQYF
>13|TRBJ1-2|NA|NA|TRBV18
TGTGCCAGCTCACCTGTCGGTGAATATGGCTACACCTTC
CASSPVGEYGYTF
>13|TRBJ2-1|once|NA|TRBV7-9
TGTGCCAGCAGCTTAGAAGAACGGGATGAGCAGTTCTTC
CASSLEERDEQFF
>12|TRBJ1-3|NA|NA|TRBV12-3/TRBV12-4
TGTGCCAGCAGTCGGAAGGGGAACACCATATATTTT
CASSRKGNTIYF
>15|TRBJ2-5|NA|NA|TRBV7-2
TGTGCCAGCAGCGAGGGAGCCCAGAGCCTGGAGACCCAGTACTTC
CASSEGAQSLETQYF
>15|TRBJ2-3|NA|TRBD2|TRBV19
TGTGCCAGTAGTAATGGCGGGGGTCGCACAGATACGCAGTATTTT
CASSNGGGRTDTQYF
>14|TRBJ1-4|once|TRBD1|TRBV10-3
TGTGCCACCAGGGACAGGGAAACTAATGAAAAACTGTTTTTT
CATRDRETNEKLFF
>16|TRBJ1-6|NA|NA|TRBV7-9
TGTGCCAGCAGCAACCTTAAGACCATCGCGGAATCACCCCTCCACTTT
CASSNLKTIAESPLHF
>13|TRBJ1-3|many|TRBD1|TRBV9
TGTGCCAGCAGCGCACAGGGGGGAAACACCATATATTTT
CASSAQGGNTIYF
>17|TRBJ2-6|NA|NA|TRBV10-1
TGCGCCAGCAGTCCGCAGGGTGCGGGAACGGGGGCCAACGTCCTGACTTTC
CASSPQGAGTGANVLTF
>14|TRBJ2-3|NA|TRBD1|TRBV28
TGTGCCAGCAGCCCGACAGGGGGCGGCGATACGCAGTATTTT
CASSPTGGGDTQYF
>17|TRBJ1-2|NA|TRBD1|TRBV5-1
TGCGCCAGCAGCTTGGCAAGTAAAGGGGGCGCTGGCTATGGCTACACCTTC
CASSLASKGGAGYGYTF
>13|TRBJ2-7|NA|TRBD1|TRBV2
TGTGCCAGCAGTGAGATTAACAGGGGCGAGCAGTACTTC
CASSEINRGEQYF
>14|TRBJ1-4|NA|NA|TRBV5-1
TGCGCCAGCAGCGAGGGACACGGGCAGGAAAAACTGTTTTTT
CASSEGHGQEKLFF
>16|TRBJ2-1|NA|TRBD2|TRBV11-3
TGTGCCAGCAGCTTAGGGAAGACTAGCGGGGGGGGCGAGCAGTTCTTC
CASSLGKTSGGGEQFF
>16|TRBJ1-5|NA|NA|TRBV19
TGTGCCAGTAGCGCTAGACAGATCTATAGCAATCAGCCCCAGCATTTT
CASSARQIYSNQPQHF
>13|TRBJ2-7|NA|NA|TRBV25-1
TGTGCCAGCAGGACACAGGGTTGGGGCGAGCAGTACTTC
CASRTQGWGEQYF
>12|TRBJ2-2|NA|NA|TRBV5-1
TGCGCCAGCAGCCCGGGGGACAGAGGGCTGTTTTTT
CASSPGDRGLFF
>15|TRBJ1-2|NA|TRBD1|TRBV4-1
TGCGCCAGCAGCCAAGGCGGAGGGGGCAACTATGGCTACACCTTC
CASSQGGGGNYGYTF
>15|TRBJ2-2|NA|TRBD2|TRBV6-2/TRBV6-3
TGTGCCAGCAGTTACAATGGGGGGGACACCGGGGAGCTGTTTTTT
CASSYNGGDTGELFF
>14|TRBJ1-5|NA|NA|TRBV4-3
TGCGCCAGCAGCCAAGACAGGGCCGGTCAGCCCCAGCATTTT
CASSQDRAGQPQHF
>15|TRBJ1-5|NA|TRBD1|TRBV5-1
TGCGCCAGCAGCTTGGGAACAGGGGCATACGGGCCCCAGCATTTT
CASSLGTGAYGPQHF
>16|TRBJ2-2|NA|NA|TRBV7-8
TGTGCCAGCAGCTTAGCGCGGATAACGGCCACCGGGGAGCTGTTTTTT
CASSLARITATGELFF
>16|TRBJ2-7|once|TRBD1|TRBV18
TGTGCCAGCTCACTCACAGGGGGGCCCGCCTCCTACGAGCAGTACTTC
CASSLTGGPASYEQYF
>14|TRBJ2-7|NA|TRBD1|TRBV7-9
TGTGCCAGCAGCTACGGGACAGGGGGGTACGAGCAGTACTTC
CASSYGTGGYEQYF